The 18 T cell receptor beta chains below were found in one sample sequenced in a study of T cell responses to AZD1222 COVID-19 vaccine. Repertoires were generated with immunoSEQ multiplex PCR, while TCRdb's copy carries only in-frame clones and drops some. In the table there are approximately 150,000 clones, just under 95% of which are singletons. Sequenced here: peripheral blood, sampled on day 0 of AZD1222 vaccination. All receptors come from an adult in good health.

In its sample, this clone was seen once. The V call is TRBV18, the J call TRBJ2-2, with 11 bases that match TRBD2. Germline V lookup: CDR1 KGHSH, CDR2 LQKENI. The V gene end was trimmed by 5 bases and the J gene end by 1 base; junction bases not matched to a gene: 6. The CDR3 extends over 17 amino acids. Here the CDR3 reads CASSLSGTSGNTGELFF. The CDR3 bases are TGTGCCAGCTCATTATCCGGGACTAGCGGGAACACCGGGGAGCTGTTTTTT.

The V call is TRBV29-1, the J call TRBJ1-2, with D hard to call. The CDR3 length is 13 residues. Germline V gene sequence: CDR1 SQVTM, CDR2 ANQGSEA. Trimming removed 3 bases from V and 6 bases from J, with 14 bases in between. In DNA form, the CDR3 reads TGCAGCGTTGATCCCGGGGATCAGAATGGCTACACCTTC. It is translated as CSVDPGDQNGYTF.

The chain recombines TRBV5-5 with TRBJ1-1; no firm D call. This CDR3 spans 13 amino acids. Germline V CDR1 and CDR2: SGHKS, YYEKEE (reference sequence). Trimming removed 2 bases from V and 2 bases from J, with 7 bases in between. CDR3 nucleotides: TGTGCCAGCAGCTTTTATTTAAACACTGAAGCTTTCTTT. Encoded protein: CASSFYLNTEAFF.

The genes are TRBV10-3 and TRBJ2-7; D not resolved. CDR1 is ENHRY and CDR2 is SYGVKD in the germline V gene. V lost 3 bases and J 0 bases, leaving 9 bases between the germline ends. The CDR3 spans 14 residues. The CDR3, as DNA: TGTGCCATCAGTGACAGTTCCTCCTCCTACGAGCAGTACTTC. Its translation: CAISDSSSSYEQYF.

The genes are TRBV5-1 and TRBJ1-2; 10 bases align to TRBD1. Trimming took 4 bases from V and 3 from J; bases not matched to a gene: 3. Germline V gene data show CDR1 as SGHRS and CDR2 as YFSETQ. This CDR3 comprises 14 residues. CDR3 DNA: TGCGCCAGCAGCCCGACAGGGGGCTACTATGGCTACACCTTC. Translation gives CASSPTGGYYGYTF.

The rearrangement links TRBV7-6 to TRBJ2-3; 12 positions agree with TRBD2. CDR3 size: 17 residues. Germline V CDR1 and CDR2: SGHVS, FNYEAQ. J lost 1 base, V lost 0 bases, and 2 bases had no gene match. The CDR3 DNA reads as TGTGCCAGCAGCTTAGCGCTAGCGGGGGGGCGCACAGATACGCAGTATTTT. This codes for CASSLALAGGRTDTQYF.

The J gene is TRBJ2-6, the V gene TRBV4-3; 8 bases are a match to TRBD1. There are 18 residues in the CDR3. The V gene's germline CDR1 is LGHNA and CDR2 YSLEER. The ends lost 1 base at V and 0 bases at J; junction bases unmatched: 5. The CDR3 DNA sequence: TGCGCCAGCAGCCAAGTCGGGACAGGTTTCTCTGGGGCCAACGTCCTGACTTTC. This gives the protein CASSQVGTGFSGANVLTF.

This sequence joins TRBV3-1 (or the pseudogene TRBV3-2) and TRBJ1-1; D might be TRBD1 (6 bases). The CDR3 is made up of 13 amino acids. Germline CDR1 reads LGHDT; CDR2 reads YNNKEL (reference sequence). Trimming left V 6 bases short and J 5 bases short, with 13 bases between. The CDR3 nucleotides are TGTGCCAGCAGGCCCAACCAGGGGACTGAAGCTTTCTTT. Protein: CASRPNQGTEAFF.

The chain uses TRBV16 and TRBJ1-4; D is perhaps TRBD1 (5 bases). Germline lookup yields CDR1 KGHSY and CDR2 FQNENV. There are 15 residues in the CDR3. The ends were cut back, 4 bases at V and 4 bases at J, with 13 bases in the middle. This CDR3 reads CASSPGRGGNEKLFF. CDR3 nucleotide sequence: TGTGCCAGCAGCCCTGGGCGGGGCGGTAATGAAAAACTGTTTTTT.

This chain uses TRBV3-1 (or the pseudogene TRBV3-2) with TRBJ2-1; D is unclear. Trimming removed 3 bases from V and 0 bases from J, with 9 bases in between. Germline V gene sequence: CDR1 LGHDT, CDR2 YNNKEL (reference sequence). The CDR3 sequence is 15 residues long. CDR3 sequence reads: CASSHPPGSYNEQFF. The CDR3 nucleotides are TGTGCCAGCAGCCACCCCCCGGGCTCCTACAATGAGCAGTTCTTC.

The chain recombines TRBV9 with TRBJ1-6; D is unresolved. There are 16 residues in the CDR3. The V gene lost 4 bases and the J gene lost 0 bases, with 11 bases spanning the gap. Per germline, CDR1 SGDLS and CDR2 YYNGEE. CDR3: CASSPRPSSYNSPLHF. The CDR3 DNA reads as TGTGCCAGCAGCCCGAGGCCCAGCTCCTATAATTCACCCCTCCACTTT.

This chain links TRBV18 with TRBJ1-1; D unclear. CDR1 is KGHSH, CDR2 LQKENI, per germline. V was cut by 4 bases and J by 0 bases, with 15 bases left in between. The CDR3 extends over 16 amino acids. The DNA of the CDR3 is TGTGCCAGCTCACGCCCCAACCCGAGGGTGAACACTGAAGCTTTCTTT. Translation: CASSRPNPRVNTEAFF.

This clone has more than one count but fewer than ten. This chain links TRBV13 with TRBJ1-1, with D hard to call. Looked up from germline, CDR1 is PRHDT and CDR2 is FYEKMQ (reference sequence). V lost 4 bases and J 1 base, leaving 13 bases between the germline ends. The CDR3 runs to 15 residues. CDR3 nucleotides: TGTGCCAGCAGCTACTCTAGAGGCCCGAACACTGAAGCTTTCTTT. Its protein product is CASSYSRGPNTEAFF.

The chain uses TRBV28 and TRBJ1-6; D perhaps matches TRBD1 (5 bases). V was shortened by 3 bases and J by 4 bases, with 16 bases between the two germline ends. Germline V lookup: CDR1 MDHEN, CDR2 SYDVKM. This CDR3 is 17 amino acids long. This CDR3 is CASSFIPGDPYNSPLHF. The CDR3 DNA follows: TGTGCCAGCAGTTTCATACCTGGGGACCCTTATAATTCACCCCTCCACTTT.

V is TRBV10-3 and J is TRBJ2-5, with D perhaps TRBD1 (7 bases). The V and J ends lost 10 bases and 5 bases respectively, with 26 bases between them. The CDR3 has 16 residues. CDR1 ENHRY and CDR2 SYGVKD come from the germline V gene. DNA of the CDR3: TGTGCCACGGACCCGGGACAGCCATTGGGAGGTGAGACCCAGTACTTC. The encoded protein is CATDPGQPLGGETQYF.

The rearrangement uses TRBV30 and TRBJ1-5, with D maybe TRBD1 (5 bases). Germline V CDR1 and CDR2: GTSNPN, SVGIG (reference sequence). The germline V and J ends were trimmed by 0 bases and 4 bases, with 10 bases remaining between them. This CDR3 is built from 14 residues. The CDR3 sequence is CAWSVVQGNQPQHF. CDR3 DNA sequence: TGTGCCTGGAGTGTAGTCCAGGGAAATCAGCCCCAGCATTTT. Looking up the rest from reference TRBV30 and TRBJ1-5 gives the full variable domain: SQTIHQWPATLVQPVGSPLSLECTVEGTSNPNLYWYRQAAGRGLQLLFYSVGIGQISSEVPQNLSASRPQDRQFILSSKKLLLSDSGFYLCAWSVVQGNQPQHFGDGTRLSIL.

The V call is TRBV24-1, the J call TRBJ1-2; tentatively, D is TRBD1 (6 bases). The CDR3 runs 16 residues. Germline-derived CDR1 and CDR2 are KGHDR and SFDVKD. V lost 3 bases to trimming and J lost 1 base, with 14 bases between them. For the CDR3, the DNA is TGTGCCACCAGTGATCCCAGAGCAGGGGATAACTATGGCTACACCTTC. As protein: CATSDPRAGDNYGYTF.

This chain links TRBV5-4 with TRBJ2-1; D might be TRBD1 or TRBD2, each matching 5 bases. Trimming removed 2 bases at V and 6 bases at J, with 12 bases between. Per the germline V gene, CDR1 is SGHNT and CDR2 is YYREEE (reference sequence). The length of the CDR3 is 14 residues. The CDR3 loop is CASSFHRDGNEQFF. The CDR3 DNA is TGTGCCAGCAGCTTCCACCGGGACGGCAATGAGCAGTTCTTC.